Below are 27 T cell receptor beta chains sequenced from a single sample in a study of blood T cells in healthy people across ages. Combining a sample-barcoded 5' primer with a J-beta primer mix, a second PCR ran for roughly 7 to 11 cycles. MiXCR, run by TCRdb on the 5' RACE reads, gives a single entry per CDR3 protein. The table lists approximately 1,100,000 distinct CDR3 sequences, 40% to 50% of them singletons. The sample comprised blood. The receptors here all came from a woman aged 55-70 years in good health.

This clonotype was found a few times. The V and J genes are TRBV28 and TRBJ1-2; TRBD1 matches at 8 bases. Germline lookup yields CDR1 MDHEN and CDR2 SYDVKM. The CDR3 has 15 amino acids. The V segment lost 6 bases and the J segment 0 bases; nucleotides outside the gene matches: 6. In nucleotides, the CDR3 is TGTGCCAGCAGGAGGACAGGGCGTCCTAACTATGGCTACACCTTC. As protein: CASRRTGRPNYGYTF.

The rearrangement uses TRBV20-1 and TRBJ1-5; 7 bases are a match to TRBD1. Per germline, CDR1 DFQATT and CDR2 SNEGSKA (reference sequence). V lost 6 bases and J lost 7; bases outside the gene matches: 9. This CDR3 has 13 residues. The chain's CDR3 is CSAQQGYLQPQHF. The CDR3 nucleotides read TGCAGTGCACAACAGGGGTATTTACAGCCCCAGCATTTT.

The chain recombines TRBV5-1 with TRBJ2-5; 12 positions agree with TRBD2. Unmatched junction bases numbered 15, after V lost 4 bases and J lost 11 bases. CDR3 length: 16 residues. Germline V gene data show CDR1 as SGHRS and CDR2 as YFSETQ. The CDR3 DNA reads TGCGCCAGCAGCCCGGGACTAGCGGGTCGTTCGGGTGAGCAGTACTTC. The encoded protein is CASSPGLAGRSGEQYF.

The table lists this clonotype with a few counts. The CDR3 spells CSAPYPSYYEQYF. Here the CDR3 DNA reads TGCAGTGCCCCGTATCCTAGTTACTACGAGCAGTACTTC. The genes are TRBV20-1 and TRBJ2-7, with D unresolved. The V gene's germline CDR1 is DFQATT and CDR2 SNEGSKA (reference sequence). The V end was cut by 6 bases, the J end by 3 bases, with 15 bases between. The CDR3 loop spans 13 amino acids.

The chain uses TRBV12-3 or TRBV12-4 and TRBJ2-2; TRBD2 agrees at 8 bases. The CDR3 loop spans 16 amino acids. V gave up 6 bases and J gave up 4 bases; unmatched junction bases: 10. As DNA, the CDR3 is TGTGCCAGCAGCCCTCGGGATACTAGCGGCACCGGGGAGCTGTTTTTT. Protein sequence: CASSPRDTSGTGELFF.

About this clonotype itself: One end of the junction varies from germline; a read error may be responsible. J is TRBJ2-1 and V is TRBV6-5; 8 bases are a match to TRBD1. From germline, CDR1 is MNHEY and CDR2 SVGAGI. The CDR3 runs 15 residues. The CDR3 DNA sequence: TGTGTCAGCAGCGCGACAGGGGTCCTCTACAATGAGCAGTTCTTC. Amino acids: CVSSATGVLYNEQFF.

For this clonotype: At one end, the junction sequence differs from germline, possibly due to a read error. The V gene is TRBV5-1, the J gene TRBJ2-1, with D unclear. The CDR3 has 12 residues. Germline V CDR1 and CDR2: SGHRS, YFSETQ. Written as DNA, the CDR3 is TGCACCAGCAGCGTAGTTATATATGAGCAGTTCTTC. Translating it yields CTSSVVIYEQFF. Looking up the rest from reference TRBV5-1 and TRBJ2-1 gives the full variable domain: KAGVTQTPRYLIKTRGQQVTLSCSPISGHRSVSWYQQTPGQGLQFLFEYFSETQRNKGNFPGRFSGRQFSNSRSEMNVSTLELGDSALYLCTSSVVIYEQFFGPGTRLTVL.

The rearrangement uses TRBV7-3 and TRBJ2-1, with D possibly matching TRBD2 (5 bases). With 2 bases removed from V and 8 bases from J, the gap between germline ends came to 10 bases. Per germline, CDR1 SGHTA and CDR2 FQGTGA. The CDR3 is 13 residues long. The CDR3 nucleotides are TGTGCCAGCAGCTTAGGCGGGTGGTATGAGCAGTTCTTC. Amino acids: CASSLGGWYEQFF.

The gene calls are TRBV5-1 and TRBJ2-3, with TRBD2 matching 10 bases. This CDR3 spans 14 amino acids. With 5 bases clipped from V and 5 bases from J, the junction kept 5 bases outside the gene matches. Looked up from germline, CDR1 is SGHRS and CDR2 is YFSETQ. In DNA, the CDR3 is TGCGCCAGCAGTCTAGCGGGAGAGAGAGATACGCAGTATTTT. Its protein is CASSLAGERDTQYF.

Regarding this clonotype: The junction departs from germline at one end; a sequencing error may be responsible. The rearrangement joins TRBV30 to TRBJ1-5; no clear D. The CDR3 runs 15 residues. Germline V CDR1 and CDR2: GTSNPN, SVGIG (reference sequence). The CDR3 protein is CAWRSKTKINQLQHF. For the CDR3, the DNA is TGTGCCTGGAGGAGCAAAACGAAGATCAATCAGCTCCAGCATTTT.

This clonotype was seen a handful of times. The chain couples TRBV28 to TRBJ1-5; D gene uncertain. Trimming left V 7 bases short and J 4 bases short, with 23 bases between. CDR3 size: 17 residues. Germline-derived CDR1 and CDR2 are MDHEN and SYDVKM. In DNA, the CDR3 is TGTGCCAGCAACCCACCAGAAGGCACCAGCTTTAATCAGCCCCAGCATTTT. Protein sequence: CASNPPEGTSFNQPQHF.

V and J are TRBV27 and TRBJ1-2, with 7 bases aligning to TRBD1. Germline values: CDR1 MNHEY, CDR2 SMNVEV (reference sequence). There are 15 residues in the CDR3. V lost 4 bases and J lost 2; bases outside the gene matches: 7. As DNA, the CDR3 is TGTGCCAGCAGTTCCCTACCGGGACAGAACTATGGCTACACCTTC. This sequence encodes CASSSLPGQNYGYTF.

Only a few counts were recorded for this clonotype. The chain employs TRBV9 and TRBJ2-3; 9 bases are a match to TRBD2. The CDR3 loop spans 16 amino acids. The J segment lost 4 bases and the V segment lost 4 bases, leaving 10 bases of the junction unmatched. Germline values: CDR1 SGDLS, CDR2 YYNGEE. The CDR3 reads CASSTGGRAPADTQYF. The CDR3 coding sequence is TGTGCCAGCAGCACCGGCGGGAGGGCCCCCGCAGATACGCAGTATTTT.

This clonotype turned up a few times. The chain combines TRBV20-1 with TRBJ2-7, with 8 bases matching TRBD1. The CDR3 covers 15 residues. J lost 4 bases, V lost 1 base, and 9 bases had no gene match. Germline assignment: CDR1 DFQATT and CDR2 SNEGSKA (reference sequence). CDR3 region: CSARVGQGMVYEQYF. In nucleotides, the CDR3 is TGCAGTGCTAGAGTTGGACAGGGTATGGTGTACGAGCAGTACTTC.

The table lists this clonotype with a few counts. The chain couples TRBV5-1 to TRBJ1-2; TRBD1 aligns across 8 bases. In germline, CDR1 is SGHRS, CDR2 YFSETQ. V trimming: 0 bases; J trimming: 2 bases; junction bases outside the gene matches: 0. CDR3 size: 14 residues. The CDR3 DNA is TGCGCCAGCAGCTTGGACAGGGGGAACTATGGCTACACCTTC. It yields the protein CASSLDRGNYGYTF.

V and J are TRBV5-1 and TRBJ2-4; TRBD1 matches 7 bases. Germline V gives CDR1 SGHRS, CDR2 YFSETQ. The CDR3 sequence is 17 residues long. V lost 0 bases, J lost 1 base, and 7 bases stayed unmatched. In DNA form, the CDR3 reads TGCGCCAGCAGCTTGGCGGACAGGTTTGGGGCCAAAAACATTCAGTACTTC. Translating it yields CASSLADRFGAKNIQYF.

This chain uses TRBV7-9 with TRBJ2-1, with TRBD2 identical over 14 bases. The germline V gene encodes CDR1 SEHNR and CDR2 FQNEAQ (reference sequence). CDR3 length: 13 residues. The CDR3 region is CSQGGLAGEEQFF. The CDR3 DNA reads TGTTCCCAGGGGGGACTAGCGGGAGAGGAGCAGTTCTTC.

This clonotype appeared a few times. CDR3 nucleotides: TGTGCCATCAGTGGTAACAGGGGACGGACTGAAGCTTTCTTT. Amino acids: CAISGNRGRTEAFF. The chain links TRBV10-3 to TRBJ1-1; 7 positions match TRBD1. J gave up 5 bases and V 4 bases, and 7 bases lay outside the gene matches. The CDR3 is 14 residues long. Looked up from germline, CDR1 is ENHRY and CDR2 is SYGVKD.

V usage is TRBV20-1 and J usage is TRBJ2-7; D may correspond to TRBD1 or TRBD2 (5 bases each). This CDR3 is 14 amino acids long. V lost 8 bases to trimming and J lost 4 bases, with 21 bases between them. Per germline, CDR1 DFQATT and CDR2 SNEGSKA (reference sequence). The CDR3 is CSNSRDLGPYEQYF. CDR3 nucleotides: TGCAGTAATAGCCGGGACCTGGGGCCATACGAGCAGTACTTC.

This clonotype was counted once. The chain employs TRBV28 and TRBJ2-1; either TRBD1 or TRBD2 may fit D (6 bases each). The V gene lost 5 bases and the J gene lost 3 bases, with 14 bases spanning the gap. Germline-derived CDR1 and CDR2 are MDHEN and SYDVKM. The CDR3 sequence is 15 residues long. CDR3 protein: CASSLRGLHYNEQFF. The CDR3 bases are TGTGCCAGCAGTCTTCGGGGGCTCCACTACAATGAGCAGTTCTTC. Combining the CDR3 with reference TRBV28 and TRBJ2-1 gives the whole variable domain DVKVTQSSRYLVKRTGEKVFLECVQDMDHENMFWYRQDPGLGLRLIYFSYDVKMKEKGDIPEGYSVSREKKERFSLILESASTNQTSMYLCASSLRGLHYNEQFFGPGTRLTVL.

V is TRBV4-2 and J is TRBJ2-3, with D possibly being TRBD2 (5 bases). The CDR3 loop spans 15 amino acids. Germline CDR1 LGHNA, CDR2 YNFKEQ. V gave up 4 bases and J gave up 3 bases, with 14 bases separating them. CDR3 region: CASSLRPRETDTQYF. As DNA, the CDR3 is TGTGCCAGCAGCCTTAGACCTAGGGAGACAGATACGCAGTATTTT.

This clonotype was seen more than once but under ten times. The chain has TRBV7-9 and TRBJ2-5; a possible D gene is TRBD2 (6 bases). V lost 4 bases to trimming and J lost 7 bases, with 10 bases between them. The germline V gene encodes CDR1 SEHNR and CDR2 FQNEAQ (reference sequence). The CDR3 is made up of 12 amino acids. The CDR3 DNA is TGTGCCAGCAGCTCGCCGGAGGGGACCCAGTACTTC. Protein sequence: CASSSPEGTQYF.

The sample holds many counts of this clonotype. This chain joins TRBV6-1 and TRBJ2-7; 11 bases fit TRBD2. Germline CDR1 is MNHNS and CDR2 is SASEGT. Trimming took 6 bases from V and 4 from J; bases not matched to a gene: 11. This CDR3 has 16 amino acids. The DNA for the CDR3 is TGTGCCAGCAGCGGAGGAATAGCGGGAGGGGGGTACGAGCAGTACTTC. Amino acids: CASSGGIAGGGYEQYF.

This rearrangement joins TRBV5-1 to TRBJ1-1; D gene ambiguous. Deletions cut 1 base from V and 5 bases from J, with 15 bases between. This CDR3 contains 15 residues. Germline V CDR1 and CDR2: SGHRS, YFSETQ. This chain's CDR3 is CASSLIPGGDTEAFF. The CDR3 nucleotides are TGCGCCAGCAGCTTGATTCCAGGAGGAGATACTGAAGCTTTCTTT.

This chain links TRBV28 with TRBJ1-6; weak D call: TRBD1 (5 bases). The germline V gene encodes CDR1 MDHEN and CDR2 SYDVKM. V was shortened by 7 bases and J by 7 bases, with 14 bases between the two germline ends. This CDR3 is 14 amino acids long. CDR3 bases: TGTGCCAGCACCCTGGGGCTGGGGAATTCACCCCTCCACTTT. It yields the protein CASTLGLGNSPLHF.

The V call is TRBV9, the J call TRBJ2-7; 9 positions match TRBD2. Unmatched junction bases numbered 10, after V lost 3 bases and J lost 6 bases. The CDR3 loop spans 15 amino acids. CDR1 and CDR2 (germline): SGDLS, YYNGEE. Here the CDR3 reads CASSASGLATVEQYF. The CDR3 nucleotides read TGTGCCAGCAGCGCTTCGGGACTAGCTACCGTCGAGCAGTACTTC.

This clonotype was seen a handful of times. The J gene is TRBJ2-1, the V gene TRBV6-1, with D uncertain. V shed 1 base and J shed 1 base, with 8 bases lying between them. Germline V gene sequence: CDR1 MNHNS, CDR2 SASEGT. The CDR3 sequence is 15 residues long. Here the CDR3 DNA reads TGTGCCAGCAGTGAAGACTTTCCTTCCTACAATGAGCAGTTCTTC. It is translated as CASSEDFPSYNEQFF.